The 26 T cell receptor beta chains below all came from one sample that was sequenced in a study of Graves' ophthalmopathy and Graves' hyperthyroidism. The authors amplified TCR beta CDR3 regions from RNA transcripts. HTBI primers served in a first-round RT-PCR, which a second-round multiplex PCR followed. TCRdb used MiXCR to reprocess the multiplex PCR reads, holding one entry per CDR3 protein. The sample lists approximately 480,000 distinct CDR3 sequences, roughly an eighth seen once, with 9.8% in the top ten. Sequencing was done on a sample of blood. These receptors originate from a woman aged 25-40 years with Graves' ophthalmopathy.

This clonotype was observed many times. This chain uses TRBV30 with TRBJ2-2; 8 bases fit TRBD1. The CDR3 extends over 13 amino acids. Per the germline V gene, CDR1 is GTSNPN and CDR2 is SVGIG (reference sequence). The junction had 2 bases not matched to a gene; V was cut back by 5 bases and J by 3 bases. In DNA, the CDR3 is TGTGCCTGGCAGACAGGGGACACCGGGGAGCTGTTTTTT. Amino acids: CAWQTGDTGELFF.

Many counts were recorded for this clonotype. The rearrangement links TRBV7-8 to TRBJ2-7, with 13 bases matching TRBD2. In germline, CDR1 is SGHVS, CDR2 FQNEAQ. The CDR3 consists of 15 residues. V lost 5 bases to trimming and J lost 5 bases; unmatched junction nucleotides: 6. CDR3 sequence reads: CASSVGTSGNHEQYF. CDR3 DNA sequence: TGTGCCAGCAGCGTAGGGACTAGCGGGAATCACGAGCAGTACTTC.

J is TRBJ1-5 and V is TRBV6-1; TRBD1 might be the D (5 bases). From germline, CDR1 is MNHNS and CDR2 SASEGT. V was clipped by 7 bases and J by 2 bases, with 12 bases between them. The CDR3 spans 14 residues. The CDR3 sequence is CASMNGGGNQPQHF. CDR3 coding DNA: TGTGCCAGCATGAACGGGGGTGGCAATCAGCCCCAGCATTTT.

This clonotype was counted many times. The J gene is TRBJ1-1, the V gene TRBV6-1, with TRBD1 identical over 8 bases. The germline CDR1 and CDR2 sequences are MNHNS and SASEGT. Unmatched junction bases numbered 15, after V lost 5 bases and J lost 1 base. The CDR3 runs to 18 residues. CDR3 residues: CASSLSAGQAYTNTEAFF. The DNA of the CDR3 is TGTGCCAGCAGTCTAAGCGCGGGACAGGCGTACACGAACACTGAAGCTTTCTTT.

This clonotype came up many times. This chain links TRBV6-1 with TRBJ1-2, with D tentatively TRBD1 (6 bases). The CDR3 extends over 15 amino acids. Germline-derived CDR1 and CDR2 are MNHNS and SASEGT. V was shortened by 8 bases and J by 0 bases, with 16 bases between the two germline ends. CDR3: CASEDSELPNYGYTF. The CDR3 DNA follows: TGTGCCAGCGAGGACAGCGAGTTGCCTAACTATGGCTACACCTTC.

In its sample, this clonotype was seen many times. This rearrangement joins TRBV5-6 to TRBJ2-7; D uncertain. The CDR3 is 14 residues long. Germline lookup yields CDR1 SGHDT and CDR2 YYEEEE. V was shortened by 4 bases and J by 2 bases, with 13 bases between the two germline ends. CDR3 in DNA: TGTGCCAGCAGCGCGGACGGATACACCTACGAGCAGTACTTC. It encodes CASSADGYTYEQYF. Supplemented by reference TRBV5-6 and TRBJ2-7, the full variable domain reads DAGVTQSPTHLIKTRGQQVTLRCSPKSGHDTVSWYQQALGQGPQFIFQYYEEEERQRGNFPDRFSGHQFPNYSSELNVNALLLGDSALYLCASSADGYTYEQYFGPGTRLTVT.

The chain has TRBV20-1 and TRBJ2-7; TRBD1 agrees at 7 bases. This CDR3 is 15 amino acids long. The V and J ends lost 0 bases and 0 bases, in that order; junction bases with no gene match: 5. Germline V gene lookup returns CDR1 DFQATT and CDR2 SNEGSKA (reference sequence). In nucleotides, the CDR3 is TGCAGTGCTAGAGATCGTAGACAGGGCTCCTACGAGCAGTACTTC. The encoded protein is CSARDRRQGSYEQYF.

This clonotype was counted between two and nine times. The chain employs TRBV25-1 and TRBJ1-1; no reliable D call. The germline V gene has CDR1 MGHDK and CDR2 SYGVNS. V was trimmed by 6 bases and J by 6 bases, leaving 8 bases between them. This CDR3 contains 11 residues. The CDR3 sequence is CASSAWAEAFF. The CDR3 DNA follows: TGTGCCAGCAGCGCTTGGGCTGAAGCTTTCTTT.

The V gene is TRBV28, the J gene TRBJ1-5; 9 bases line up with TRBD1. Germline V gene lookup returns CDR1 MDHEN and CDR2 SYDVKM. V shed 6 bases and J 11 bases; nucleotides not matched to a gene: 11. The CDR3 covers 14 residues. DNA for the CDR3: TGTGCCAGCAGGGGACCGGGACAGGGACCTGCCCAGCATTTT. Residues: CASRGPGQGPAQHF.

CDR3 residues: CASSLTVMGVLTF. CDR3 sequence (DNA): TGTGCCAGCAGTTTGACAGTGATGGGGGTCCTGACTTTC. This rearrangement joins TRBV27 to TRBJ2-6; TRBD1 might be the D (5 bases). Trimming took 3 bases from V and 13 from J, leaving 13 bases between them. CDR3 length: 13 amino acids. Per germline, CDR1 MNHEY and CDR2 SMNVEV (reference sequence).

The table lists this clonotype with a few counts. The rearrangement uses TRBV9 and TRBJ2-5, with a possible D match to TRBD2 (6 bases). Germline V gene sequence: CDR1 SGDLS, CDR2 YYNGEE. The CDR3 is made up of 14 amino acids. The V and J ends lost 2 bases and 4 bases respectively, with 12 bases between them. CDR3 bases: TGTGCCAGCAGCGTGCCCGGGAGTGCAGAGACCCAGTACTTC. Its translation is CASSVPGSAETQYF. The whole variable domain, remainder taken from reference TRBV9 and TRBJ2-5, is DSGVTQTPKHLITATGQRVTLRCSPRSGDLSVYWYQQSLDQGLQFLIQYYNGEERAKGNILERFSAQQFPDLHSELNLSSLELGDSALYFCASSVPGSAETQYFGPGTRLLVL.

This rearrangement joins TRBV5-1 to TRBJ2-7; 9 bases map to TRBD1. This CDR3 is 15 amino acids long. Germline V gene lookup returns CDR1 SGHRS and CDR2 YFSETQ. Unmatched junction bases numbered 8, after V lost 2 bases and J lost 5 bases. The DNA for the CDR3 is TGCGCCAGCAGCTTCGGGACAGGGCTTAAGGACGAGCAGTACTTC. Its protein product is CASSFGTGLKDEQYF.

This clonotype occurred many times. In DNA form, the CDR3 reads TGTGCCAGCAGTTACAAGGGCCCGAGCTCCTATAATTCACCCCTCCACTTT. Translation gives CASSYKGPSSYNSPLHF. This chain joins TRBV6-5 and TRBJ1-6; no reliable D call. CDR3 length: 17 residues. Trimming took off 2 bases at V and 0 bases at J, with 11 bases between the two ends. CDR1 is MNHEY and CDR2 is SVGAGI in the germline V gene.

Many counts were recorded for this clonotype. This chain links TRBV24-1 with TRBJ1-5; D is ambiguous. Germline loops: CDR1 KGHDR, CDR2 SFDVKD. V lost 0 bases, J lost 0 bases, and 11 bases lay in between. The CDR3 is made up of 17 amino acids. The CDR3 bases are TGTGCCACCAGTGATTTGTTGTGGCCCCGTAGCAATCAGCCCCAGCATTTT. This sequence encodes CATSDLLWPRSNQPQHF.

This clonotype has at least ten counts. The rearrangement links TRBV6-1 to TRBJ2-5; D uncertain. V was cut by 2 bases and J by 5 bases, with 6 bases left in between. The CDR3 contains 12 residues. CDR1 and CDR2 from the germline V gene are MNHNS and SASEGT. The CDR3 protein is CASSELGETQYF. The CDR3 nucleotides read TGTGCCAGCAGTGAATTGGGCGAGACCCAGTACTTC.

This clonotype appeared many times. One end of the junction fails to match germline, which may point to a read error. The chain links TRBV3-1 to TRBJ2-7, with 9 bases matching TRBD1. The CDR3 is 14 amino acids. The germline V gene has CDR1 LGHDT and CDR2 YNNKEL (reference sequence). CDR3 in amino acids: CASSPGQGNYEQYF. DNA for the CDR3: TGTGCTAGCAGTCCGGGACAGGGAAACTACGAGCAGTACTTC.

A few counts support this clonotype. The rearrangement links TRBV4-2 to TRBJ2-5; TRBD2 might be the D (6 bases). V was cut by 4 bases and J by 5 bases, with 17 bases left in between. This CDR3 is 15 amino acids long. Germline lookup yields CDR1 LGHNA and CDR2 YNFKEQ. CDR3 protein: CASSLPGGAGETQYF. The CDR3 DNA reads TGTGCCAGCAGCCTGCCAGGAGGGGCCGGCGAGACCCAGTACTTC.

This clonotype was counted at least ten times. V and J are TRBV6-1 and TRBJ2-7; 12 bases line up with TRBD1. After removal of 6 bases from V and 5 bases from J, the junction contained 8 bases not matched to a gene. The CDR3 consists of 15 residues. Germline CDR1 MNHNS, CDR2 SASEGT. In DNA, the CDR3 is TGTGCCAGCAGACCACCGGGACAGGGGGCCCACGAGCAGTACTTC. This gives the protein CASRPPGQGAHEQYF.

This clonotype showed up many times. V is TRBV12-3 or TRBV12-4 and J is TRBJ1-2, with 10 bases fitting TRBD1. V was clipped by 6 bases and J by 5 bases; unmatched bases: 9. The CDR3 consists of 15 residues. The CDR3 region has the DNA TGTGCCAGCAGCCTACGGACAGGGGGGGGATATGGCTACACCTTC. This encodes CASSLRTGGGYGYTF.

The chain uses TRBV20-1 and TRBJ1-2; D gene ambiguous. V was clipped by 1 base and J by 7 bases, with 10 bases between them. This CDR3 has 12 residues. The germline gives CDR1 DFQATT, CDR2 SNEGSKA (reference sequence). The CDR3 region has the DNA TGCAGTGCTAGAGGTGGAGGAGGTGGCTACACCTTC. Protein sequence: CSARGGGGGYTF.

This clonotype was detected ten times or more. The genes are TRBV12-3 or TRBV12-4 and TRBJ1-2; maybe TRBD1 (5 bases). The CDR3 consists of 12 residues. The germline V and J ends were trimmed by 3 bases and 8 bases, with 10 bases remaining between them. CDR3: CASSLGEGGYTF. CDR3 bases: TGTGCCAGCAGTTTGGGGGAAGGCGGCTACACCTTC.

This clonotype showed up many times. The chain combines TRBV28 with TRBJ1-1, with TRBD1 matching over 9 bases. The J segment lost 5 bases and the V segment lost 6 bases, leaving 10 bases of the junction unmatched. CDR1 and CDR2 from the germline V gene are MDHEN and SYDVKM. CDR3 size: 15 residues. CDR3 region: CASRRLTGGRTEAFF. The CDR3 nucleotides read TGTGCCAGCAGACGTTTGACAGGGGGGAGGACTGAAGCTTTCTTT.

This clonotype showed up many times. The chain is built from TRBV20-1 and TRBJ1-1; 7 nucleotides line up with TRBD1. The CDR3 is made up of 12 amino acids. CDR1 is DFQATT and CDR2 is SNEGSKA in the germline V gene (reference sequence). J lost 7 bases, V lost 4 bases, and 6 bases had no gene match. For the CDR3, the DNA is TGCAGTGCTAAGGGGGCTGTGATTGAAGCTTTCTTT. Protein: CSAKGAVIEAFF.

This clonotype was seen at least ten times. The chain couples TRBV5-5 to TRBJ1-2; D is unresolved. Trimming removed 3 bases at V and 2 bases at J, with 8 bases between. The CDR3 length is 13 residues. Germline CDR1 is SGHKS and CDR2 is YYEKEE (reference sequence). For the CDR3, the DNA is TGTGCCAGCAGCTCTCAGGTGAACTATGGCTACACCTTC. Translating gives CASSSQVNYGYTF.

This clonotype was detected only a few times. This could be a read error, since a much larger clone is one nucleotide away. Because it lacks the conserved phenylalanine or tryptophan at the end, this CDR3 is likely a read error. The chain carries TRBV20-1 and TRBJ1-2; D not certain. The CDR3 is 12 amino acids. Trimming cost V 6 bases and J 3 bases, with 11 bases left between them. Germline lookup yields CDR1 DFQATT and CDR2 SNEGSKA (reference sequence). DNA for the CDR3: TGCAGTGCCCCTTCCAACGACTATGGCTACACCTAC. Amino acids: CSAPSNDYGYTY.

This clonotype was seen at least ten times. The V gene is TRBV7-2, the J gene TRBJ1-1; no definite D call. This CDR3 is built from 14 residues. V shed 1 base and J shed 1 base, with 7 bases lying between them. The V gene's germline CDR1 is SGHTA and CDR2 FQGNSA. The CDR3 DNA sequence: TGTGCCAGCAGCTTAGTAGGGTGGAACACTGAAGCTTTCTTT. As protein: CASSLVGWNTEAFF. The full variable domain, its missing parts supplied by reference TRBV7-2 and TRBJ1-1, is GAGVSQSPSNKVTEKGKDVELRCDPISGHTALYWYRQSLGQGLEFLIYFQGNSAPDKSGLPSDRFSAERTGGSVSTLTIQRTQQEDSAVYLCASSLVGWNTEAFFGQGTRLTVV.